This T cell receptor (beta chain) derives from a study of tumor-infiltrating lymphocytes in primary liver carcinoma. Study background: Surgical resection served as treatment for the primary liver carcinoma of these patients. The patient group consisted of men and women aged 30 to 69 years.

For blood RNA, unsorted whole blood served as the source, and germline DNA was extracted too. What was collected before surgery was 3.5 to 5 milliliters of peripheral blood. V was shortened by 5 bases and J by 9 bases, with 8 bases between the two germline ends. The CDR3 runs 11 residues. Germline V gene lookup returns CDR1 MNHEY and CDR2 SVGAGI. Total RNA amounting to 450 to 550 ng was the source from which TCR beta cDNA was made with a constant-region primer. The TCR beta library was amplified through three nested multiplex PCR rounds in a modified ARM-PCR procedure. For around 11 cycles apiece, the opening two PCR rounds ran with TRBV1-TRBV30 forward primers and a C-beta reverse primer. TCRdb processed the multiplex PCR reads anew with MiXCR; each CDR3 protein has one entry. Of hundreds of thousands of distinct CDR3 sequences in the sample, roughly 60% were seen once.

The sequence was obtained from a woman aged 25-40 years with primary liver carcinoma and hepatitis B virus infection. The chain couples TRBV6-5 to TRBJ2-1; D is unresolved. The sample comprised peripheral blood. The CDR3 reads CASSRPGEQFF. The CDR3 nucleotides read TGTGCCAGCAGTAGGCCGGGTGAGCAGTTCTTC.